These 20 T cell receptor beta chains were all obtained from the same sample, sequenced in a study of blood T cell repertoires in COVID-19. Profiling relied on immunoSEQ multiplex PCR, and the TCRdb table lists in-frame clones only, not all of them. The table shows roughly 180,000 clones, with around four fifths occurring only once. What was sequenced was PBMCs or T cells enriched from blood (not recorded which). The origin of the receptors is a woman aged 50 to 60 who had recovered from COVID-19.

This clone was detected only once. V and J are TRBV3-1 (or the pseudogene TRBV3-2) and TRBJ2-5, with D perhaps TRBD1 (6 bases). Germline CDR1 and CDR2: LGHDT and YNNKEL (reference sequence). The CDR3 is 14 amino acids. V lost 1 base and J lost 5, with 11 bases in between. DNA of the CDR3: TGTGCCAGCAGCCAAGGAGGGGGATGGGAGACCCAGTACTTC. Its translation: CASSQGGGWETQYF.

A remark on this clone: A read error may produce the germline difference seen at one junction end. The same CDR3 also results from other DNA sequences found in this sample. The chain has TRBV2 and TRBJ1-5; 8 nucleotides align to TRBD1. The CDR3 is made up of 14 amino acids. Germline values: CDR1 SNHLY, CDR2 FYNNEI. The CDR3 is CASGQGISNQPQHF. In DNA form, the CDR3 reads TGTGCCAGTGGACAGGGTATCAGCAATCAACCCCAGCATTTT.

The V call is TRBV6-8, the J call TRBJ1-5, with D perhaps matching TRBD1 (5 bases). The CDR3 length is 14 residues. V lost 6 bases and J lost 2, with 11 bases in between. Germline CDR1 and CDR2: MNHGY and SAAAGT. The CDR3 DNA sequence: TGTGCCAGCAGAAGGGGAAAGGGCAATCAGCCCCAGCATTTT. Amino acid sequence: CASRRGKGNQPQHF.

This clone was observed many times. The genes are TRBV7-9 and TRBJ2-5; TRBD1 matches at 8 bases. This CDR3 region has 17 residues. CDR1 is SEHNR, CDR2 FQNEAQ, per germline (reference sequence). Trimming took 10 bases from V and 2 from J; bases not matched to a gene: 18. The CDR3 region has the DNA TGTGCCATCCAGGGGTCGACAGGGGAAAGGGATCAAGAGACCCAGTACTTC. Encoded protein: CAIQGSTGERDQETQYF.

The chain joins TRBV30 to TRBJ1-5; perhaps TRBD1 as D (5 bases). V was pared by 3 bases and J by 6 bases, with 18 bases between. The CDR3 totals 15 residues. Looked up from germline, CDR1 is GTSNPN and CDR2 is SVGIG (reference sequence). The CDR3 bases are TGTGCCTGGAGCTCAGGGAATTGGGTGGGTCAGCCCCAGCATTTT. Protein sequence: CAWSSGNWVGQPQHF.

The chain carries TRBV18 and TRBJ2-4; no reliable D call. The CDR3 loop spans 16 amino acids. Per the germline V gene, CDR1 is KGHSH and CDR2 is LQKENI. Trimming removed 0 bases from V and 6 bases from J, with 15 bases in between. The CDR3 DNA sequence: TGTGCCAGCTCACCACCTAACGCCGGGTACGGAAACATTCAGTACTTC. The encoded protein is CASSPPNAGYGNIQYF. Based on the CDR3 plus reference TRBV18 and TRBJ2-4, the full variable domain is NAGVMQNPRHLVRRRGQEARLRCSPMKGHSHVYWYRQLPEEGLKFMVYLQKENIIDESGMPKERFSAEFPKEGPSILRIQQVVRGDSAAYFCASSPPNAGYGNIQYFGAGTRLSVL.

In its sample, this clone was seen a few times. The DNA of the CDR3 is TGCGCCAGCAGCCAACGTCCGGACAGGTCGAAATCTGGCACGGGTCAGCCCCAGCATTTT. Translating it yields CASSQRPDRSKSGTGQPQHF. The chain links TRBV4-1 to TRBJ1-5, with TRBD1 matching over 7 bases. The CDR3 runs to 20 residues. The ends lost 2 bases at V and 6 bases at J; junction bases unmatched: 22. Germline lookup yields CDR1 MGHRA and CDR2 YSYEKL.

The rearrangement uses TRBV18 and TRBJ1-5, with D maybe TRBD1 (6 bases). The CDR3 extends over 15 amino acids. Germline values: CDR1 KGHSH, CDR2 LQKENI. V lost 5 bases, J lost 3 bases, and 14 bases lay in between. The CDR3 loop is CASSSNRANNQPQHF. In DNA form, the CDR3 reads TGTGCCAGCTCATCGAACAGGGCTAACAATCAGCCCCAGCATTTT.

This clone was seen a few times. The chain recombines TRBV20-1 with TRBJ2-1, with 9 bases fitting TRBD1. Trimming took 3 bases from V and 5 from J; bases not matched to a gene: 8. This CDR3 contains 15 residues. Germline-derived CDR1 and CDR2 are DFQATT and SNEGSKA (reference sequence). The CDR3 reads CSASVGTGRNNEQFF. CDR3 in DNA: TGCAGTGCTAGTGTAGGGACAGGGCGGAACAATGAGCAGTTCTTC.

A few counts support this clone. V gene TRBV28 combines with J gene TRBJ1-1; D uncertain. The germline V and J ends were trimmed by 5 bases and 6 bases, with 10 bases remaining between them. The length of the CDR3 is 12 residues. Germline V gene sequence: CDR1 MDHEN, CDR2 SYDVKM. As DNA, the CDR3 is TGTGCCAGCAGTCCCCTACTGTCTGAAGCTTTCTTT. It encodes CASSPLLSEAFF. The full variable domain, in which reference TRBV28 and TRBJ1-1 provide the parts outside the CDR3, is DVKVTQSSRYLVKRTGEKVFLECVQDMDHENMFWYRQDPGLGLRLIYFSYDVKMKEKGDIPEGYSVSREKKERFSLILESASTNQTSMYLCASSPLLSEAFFGQGTRLTVV.

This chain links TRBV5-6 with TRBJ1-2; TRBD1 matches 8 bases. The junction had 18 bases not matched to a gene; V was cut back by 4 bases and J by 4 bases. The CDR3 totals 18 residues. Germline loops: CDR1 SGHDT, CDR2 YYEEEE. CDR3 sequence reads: CASSLGLGQELFSYGYTF. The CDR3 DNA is TGTGCCAGCAGCCTTGGTCTGGGACAGGAGCTCTTCAGCTATGGCTACACCTTC.

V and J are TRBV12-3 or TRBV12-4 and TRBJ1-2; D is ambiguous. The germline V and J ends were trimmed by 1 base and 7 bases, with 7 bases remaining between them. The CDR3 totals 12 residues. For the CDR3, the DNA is TGTGCCAGCAGTTTAGGCAGGTCTGGCTACACCTTC. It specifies CASSLGRSGYTF.

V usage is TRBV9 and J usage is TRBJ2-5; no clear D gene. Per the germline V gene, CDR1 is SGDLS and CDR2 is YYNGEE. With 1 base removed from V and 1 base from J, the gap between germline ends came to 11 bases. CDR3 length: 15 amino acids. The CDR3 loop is CASSVLHSLQETQYF. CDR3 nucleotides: TGTGCCAGCAGCGTACTTCACAGCCTCCAAGAGACCCAGTACTTC.

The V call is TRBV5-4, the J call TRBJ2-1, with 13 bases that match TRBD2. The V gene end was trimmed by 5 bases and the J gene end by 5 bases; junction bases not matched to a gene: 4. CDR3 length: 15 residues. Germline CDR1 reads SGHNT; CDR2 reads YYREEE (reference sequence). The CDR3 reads CASRLTSGGDNEQFF. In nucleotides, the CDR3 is TGTGCCAGCAGACTTACTAGCGGGGGGGACAATGAGCAGTTCTTC.

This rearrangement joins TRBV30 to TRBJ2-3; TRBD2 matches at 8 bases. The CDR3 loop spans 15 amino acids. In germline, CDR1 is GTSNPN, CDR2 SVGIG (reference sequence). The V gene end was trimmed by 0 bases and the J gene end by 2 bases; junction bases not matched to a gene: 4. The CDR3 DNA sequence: TGTGCCTGGAGTGTAACGGGAGGGTCCACAGATACGCAGTATTTT. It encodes CAWSVTGGSTDTQYF.

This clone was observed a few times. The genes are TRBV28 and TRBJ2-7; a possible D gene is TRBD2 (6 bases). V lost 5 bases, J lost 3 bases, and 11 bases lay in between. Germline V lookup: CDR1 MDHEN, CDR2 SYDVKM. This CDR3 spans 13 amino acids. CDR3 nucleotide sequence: TGTGCCAGCAGTCCGGGGGTGGACTACGAGCAGTACGTC. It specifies CASSPGVDYEQYV.

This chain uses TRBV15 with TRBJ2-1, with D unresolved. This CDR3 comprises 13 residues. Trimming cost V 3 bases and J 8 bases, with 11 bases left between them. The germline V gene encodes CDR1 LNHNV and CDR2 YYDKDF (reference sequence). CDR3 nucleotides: TGTGCCACCAGCAGCCGAGACCGGGATGAGCAGTTCTTC. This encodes CATSSRDRDEQFF.

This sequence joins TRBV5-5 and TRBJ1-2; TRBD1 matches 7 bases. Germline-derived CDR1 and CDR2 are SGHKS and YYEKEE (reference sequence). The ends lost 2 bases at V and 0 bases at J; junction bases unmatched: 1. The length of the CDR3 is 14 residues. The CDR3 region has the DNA TGTGCCAGCAGCTTAGGGGGCTCTAACTATGGCTACACCTTC. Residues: CASSLGGSNYGYTF.

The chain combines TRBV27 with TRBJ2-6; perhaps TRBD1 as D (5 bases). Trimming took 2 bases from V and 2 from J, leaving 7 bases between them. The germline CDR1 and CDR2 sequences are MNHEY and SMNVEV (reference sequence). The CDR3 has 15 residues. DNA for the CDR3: TGTGCCAGCAGTTTAGCAGGGCCTGGGGCCAACGTCCTGACTTTC. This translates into CASSLAGPGANVLTF. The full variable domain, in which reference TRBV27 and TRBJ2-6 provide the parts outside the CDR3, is EAQVTQNPRYLITVTGKKLTVTCSQNMNHEYMSWYRQDPGLGLRQIYYSMNVEVTDKGDVPEGYKVSRKEKRNFPLILESPSPNQTSLYFCASSLAGPGANVLTFGAGSRLTVL.

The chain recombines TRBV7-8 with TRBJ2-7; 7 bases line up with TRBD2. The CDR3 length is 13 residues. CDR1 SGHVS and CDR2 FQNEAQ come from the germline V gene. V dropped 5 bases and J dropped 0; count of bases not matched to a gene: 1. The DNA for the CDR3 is TGTGCCAGCAGCGGGGGGGTCTCCTACGAGCAGTACGTC. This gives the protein CASSGGVSYEQYV.